This TCR beta chain was profiled in a study of T cell responses to AZD1222 COVID-19 vaccine. The CDR3 covers 16 residues. Trimming removed 5 bases at V and 3 bases at J, with 17 bases between. CDR1 and CDR2 from the germline V gene are MNHEY and SVGEGT. A note on this clone: Its antigen is still unknown.

The data were produced by immunoSEQ multiplex PCR, yet TCRdb's version contains in-frame clones alone and is incomplete. The sample gives 99,000 or so clones, approximately 89% of which show up once; 35% to 50% is in the top ten. The study, taken as a whole, reports: At 160-218 and 743-854, vaccine-associated CD4 TCRs were dominant, and they spanned spike.

The TCR sequence derives from an adult who received the AZD1222 COVID-19 vaccine. The chain is built from TRBV6-2 or TRBV6-3 and TRBJ2-1; D call uncertain. The specimen was peripheral blood, collected 28 days after the second AZD1222 dose. CDR3: CASSGWSTPFYNEQFF. As DNA, the CDR3 is TGTGCCAGCAGTGGCTGGTCGACTCCCTTCTACAATGAGCAGTTCTTC.